The 11 T cell receptor beta chains below all came from one sample that was sequenced in a study of T cell responses to AZD1222 COVID-19 vaccine. Using immunoSEQ multiplex PCR, the repertoire was profiled, and TCRdb retains in-frame clones only, with some absent. The profile covers roughly 120,000 clones, with approximately 90% appearing a single time and around 2.6% taken by the ten largest. The specimen was peripheral blood, collected 28 days after the second AZD1222 dose. The receptors here all came from an adult who received the AZD1222 COVID-19 vaccine.

This chain links TRBV15 with TRBJ1-1, with D hard to call. V dropped 5 bases and J dropped 5 bases, with 12 bases sitting between them. The germline V gene has CDR1 LNHNV and CDR2 YYDKDF (reference sequence). This CDR3 contains 13 residues. DNA for the CDR3: TGTGCCACCAGCCCCTGGAGAGGAACTGAAGCTTTCTTT. It yields the protein CATSPWRGTEAFF. Full variable domain (missing parts from reference TRBV15 and TRBJ1-1): DAMVIQNPRYQVTQFGKPVTLSCSQTLNHNVMYWYQQKSSQAPKLLFHYYDKDFNNEADTPDNFQSRRPNTSFCFLDIRSPGLGDTAMYLCATSPWRGTEAFFGQGTRLTVV.

The chain combines TRBV18 with TRBJ1-1, with D perhaps matching TRBD1 (5 bases). The CDR3 is made up of 15 amino acids. Germline V gene lookup returns CDR1 KGHSH and CDR2 LQKENI. Trimming shortened V by 3 bases and J by 3 bases, and 14 bases separated the two germline ends. DNA for the CDR3: TGTGCCAGCTCACCTCCCGGGGGGGGGTACACTGAAGCTTTCTTT. This encodes CASSPPGGGYTEAFF.

The rearrangement joins TRBV12-3 or TRBV12-4 to TRBJ2-5; the D is unclear. CDR3 size: 13 residues. V lost 1 base, J lost 5 bases, and 8 bases lay in between. The CDR3 DNA follows: TGTGCCAGCAGTTTAGAAAGGTGGGAGACCCAGTACTTC. Its translation: CASSLERWETQYF.

This rearrangement joins TRBV19 to TRBJ1-5; 7 bases are shared with TRBD1. This CDR3 contains 15 residues. The V gene end was trimmed by 6 bases and the J gene end by 6 bases; junction bases not matched to a gene: 11. CDR1 and CDR2 from the germline V gene are LNHDA and SQIVND (reference sequence). The CDR3 loop reads CASSRGATLGQPQHF. CDR3 nucleotides: TGTGCCAGTAGCAGGGGGGCAACTCTAGGTCAGCCCCAGCATTTT.

The chain recombines TRBV2 with TRBJ1-3, with unresolved D. Trimming took off 3 bases at V and 0 bases at J, with 15 bases between the two ends. Germline loops: CDR1 SNHLY, CDR2 FYNNEI. CDR3 size: 17 residues. CDR3 region: CASSEGGWQNSGNTIYF. In DNA, the CDR3 is TGTGCCAGCAGTGAGGGCGGTTGGCAAAACTCTGGAAACACCATATATTTT. The full variable domain, completed using reference TRBV2 and TRBJ1-3, is EPEVTQTPSHQVTQMGQEVILRCVPISNHLYFYWYRQILGQKVEFLVSFYNNEISEKSEIFDDQFSVERPDGSNFTLKIRSTKLEDSAMYFCASSEGGWQNSGNTIYFGEGSWLTVV.

V and J are TRBV28 and TRBJ1-4, with D possibly being TRBD1 (5 bases). This CDR3 has 16 residues. V gave up 2 bases and J gave up 2 bases, with 12 bases separating them. Per germline, CDR1 MDHEN and CDR2 SYDVKM. The DNA of the CDR3 is TGTGCCAGCAGTTTAGTCCGGGGGAGGACTAATGAAAAACTGTTTTTT. Translated: CASSLVRGRTNEKLFF.

The rearrangement links TRBV7-2 to TRBJ2-7; D gene uncertain. V was trimmed by 3 bases and J by 3 bases, leaving 12 bases between them. This CDR3 contains 14 residues. CDR1 and CDR2 from the germline V gene are SGHTA and FQGNSA. The CDR3 DNA follows: TGTGCCAGCAGCTTTGTTCCTCCCATCTACGAGCAGTACTTC. It encodes CASSFVPPIYEQYF. The entire variable domain, with the rest obtained from reference TRBV7-2 and TRBJ2-7, is as follows: GAGVSQSPSNKVTEKGKDVELRCDPISGHTALYWYRQSLGQGLEFLIYFQGNSAPDKSGLPSDRFSAERTGGSVSTLTIQRTQQEDSAVYLCASSFVPPIYEQYFGPGTRLTVT.

This clone came up a few times. This rearrangement joins TRBV2 to TRBJ2-1; D tentatively reads TRBD1 or TRBD2 (5 bases each). Between the trimmed V and J ends, which lost 6 bases and 3 bases, there was a span of 18 bases. Germline V gives CDR1 SNHLY, CDR2 FYNNEI. The CDR3 has 16 amino acids. CDR3: CASSTTRGPLYNEQFF. The CDR3 bases are TGTGCCAGCAGCACCACTAGGGGACCCCTCTACAATGAGCAGTTCTTC.

J is TRBJ1-2 and V is TRBV24-1; D is ambiguous. The CDR3 covers 12 residues. V was pared by 4 bases and J by 4 bases, with 6 bases between. In germline, CDR1 is KGHDR, CDR2 SFDVKD. Here the CDR3 DNA reads TGTGCCACCAGTGACAGCAGCTATGGCTACACCTTC. It encodes CATSDSSYGYTF.

The chain uses TRBV7-2 and TRBJ1-1; D uncertain. V lost 5 bases to trimming and J lost 0 bases, with 7 bases between them. The CDR3 runs 13 residues. The germline CDR1 and CDR2 sequences are SGHTA and FQGNSA. The CDR3 DNA reads TGTGCCAGCAGCGAAGATTTGAACACTGAAGCTTTCTTT. It translates to CASSEDLNTEAFF.

The chain links TRBV7-6 to TRBJ2-2, with D perhaps TRBD2 (6 bases). CDR3 length: 16 amino acids. Germline assignment: CDR1 SGHVS and CDR2 FNYEAQ. Deletions cut 1 base from V and 1 base from J, with 10 bases between. The CDR3 region is CASSLEGGQNTGELFF. For the CDR3, the DNA is TGTGCCAGCAGCTTAGAGGGAGGACAGAACACCGGGGAGCTGTTTTTT.